This T cell receptor (beta chain) is drawn from a study of blood T cells in healthy people across ages. This clonotype appeared a single time. V was pared by 4 bases and J by 6 bases, with 9 bases between. CDR3 size: 11 residues. Germline CDR1 is DFQATT and CDR2 is SNEGSKA (reference sequence). Combining a sample-barcoded 5' primer with a J-beta primer mix, a second PCR ran for roughly 7 to 12 cycles. The yield of each sample was at least 3 million CDR3-containing paired-end reads. TCRdb called the 5' RACE reads again in MiXCR, with one record for every CDR3 protein. Of about 1.8 million distinct CDR3 sequences detected, roughly 52% appear once; the ten largest clones hold over 2%.

The rearrangement links TRBV20-1 to TRBJ1-2, with D unclear. The source of this sequence is a woman in her 40s in good health. What was sequenced was blood. The CDR3 loop is CSAIRGHGYTF. The CDR3, as DNA: TGCAGTGCTATTAGAGGGCATGGCTACACCTTC.